This TCR beta chain was captured in a study of shared T cell receptors in the human thymus. The CDR3 consists of 15 residues. CDR1 is MDHEN, CDR2 SYDVKM, per germline. Trimming pared 6 bases from V and 2 bases from J, leaving 16 bases between. Libraries were prepared by immunoSEQ multiplex PCR; TCRdb keeps only in-frame clonotypes and omits some of them. The table lists approximately 490,000 clones, roughly 74% of them singletons, with roughly 0.013% in the top ten. These same records also appear under a second study, on human thymus T cells. That study adds: Infants, healthy and Finnish, who were having corrective surgery for congenital heart defects served as donors. Thymic samples were excised during corrective heart operations. Related reports documented highly overlapping thymic repertoires among unrelated individuals.

This receptor was identified in a boy in the first two years of life with a congenital heart defect. The chain uses TRBV28 and TRBJ1-1, with TRBD1 as a possible D gene (6 bases). The sample was thymocytes. The CDR3 region has the DNA TGTGCCAGCAGACACTCCGGGACAATTAACACTGAAGCTTTCTTT. Amino acid sequence: CASRHSGTINTEAFF.